The rows below give T cell receptor beta chains drawn from one sample of a study of PD-L1 blockade in urothelial cancer. Data came from immunoSEQ multiplex PCR; TCRdb stores just in-frame clones and leaves some out. The data show approximately 65,000 clones, roughly 91% seen once. Sequencing used PBMCs, obtained around atezolizumab (anti-PD-L1) treatment. These receptors originate from a man aged 55-75 years with urothelial cancer. Both conserved end residues are part of each CDR3. Fields, in order: V gene, clone size, J gene, D gene, CDR3 DNA, CDR3 protein. D genes are given only for firm matches. The listing skips clone size in some rows; elsewhere it reads once, few, many or a size class.

>TRBV11-2|.|TRBJ2-3|TRBD2
TGTGCCAGCAGCTCCAGACTAGCGGGGGGGCCGGGTACAGATACGCAGTATTTT
CASSSRLAGGPGTDTQYF
>TRBV2|.|TRBJ2-2|.
TGTGCCAGCAGGGACGACAGGAGGAACACCGGGGAGCTGTTTTTT
CASRDDRRNTGELFF
>TRBV19|.|TRBJ2-3|TRBD1
TGTGCCAGTAGTAGGGACAGGGTCACAGATACGCAGTATTTT
CASSRDRVTDTQYF
>TRBV7-3|few|TRBJ2-6|.
TGTGCCAGCAGCTTAATGGGGGGCTCTGGGGCCAACGTCCTGACTTTC
CASSLMGGSGANVLTF
>TRBV5-4|.|TRBJ1-2|.
TGTGCCAGCAGCTTGCGGACAGCTACTAACTATGGCTACACCTTC
CASSLRTATNYGYTF
>TRBV6-1|.|TRBJ1-3|.
TGTGCCAGCAGTCCCGGGAACTCTGGAAACACCATATATTTT
CASSPGNSGNTIYF
>TRBV13|once|TRBJ2-1|.
TGTGCCAGCCTTTTACGCGCCGACTCCTACAATGAGCAGTTCTTC
CASLLRADSYNEQFF
>TRBV29-1|.|TRBJ2-1|TRBD1
TGCAGCGTCCATTCCACAGGGGGCCTTGGGGAGCAGTTCTTC
CSVHSTGGLGEQFF
>TRBV10-3|.|TRBJ2-7|.
TGTGCCATCAGTGGAGGAGGGAGCGAGCAGTACTTC
CAISGGGSEQYF
>TRBV4-2|few|TRBJ2-7|.
TGTGCCAGCAGCCAAGCCCAGGGTGGAGACTACGAGCAGTACTTC
CASSQAQGGDYEQYF
>TRBV6-5|.|TRBJ1-6|.
.
CASSSSTGSDNSPLHF
>TRBV5-4|.|TRBJ1-1|.
TGTGCCAGCAGCTCCTGGGAGGGAACTGAAGCTTTCTTT
CASSSWEGTEAFF
>TRBV6-4|.|TRBJ2-3|TRBD2
TGTGCCAGCAGTGACTCGACTAGCGGGAGCACAGATACGCAGTATTTT
CASSDSTSGSTDTQYF
>TRBV7-9|.|TRBJ1-6|TRBD1
TGTGCCAGCAGCTTAGACAGGGGCTATTCACCCCTCCACTTT
CASSLDRGYSPLHF
>TRBV10-3|.|TRBJ1-3|.
TGTGCCATCAGTGCTAATGGAAACACCATATATTTT
CAISANGNTIYF
>TRBV18|.|TRBJ2-3|.
TGTGCCAGCTCCCCGTTAGGGGGAGAGGCGGATACGCAGTATTTT
CASSPLGGEADTQYF
>TRBV10-1|.|TRBJ2-3|TRBD2
TGCGCCAGCAGTGAGGCGGGAGGAGTAGATACGCAGTATTTT
CASSEAGGVDTQYF
>TRBV19|.|TRBJ1-3|.
TGTGCCAGTAGTTCCGACCTCGGAGCGGTAAACACCATATATTTT
CASSSDLGAVNTIYF
>TRBV9|.|TRBJ2-3|.
TGTGCCAGCAGCACCCAAGGTGAGGTGGCAGATACGCAGTATTTT
CASSTQGEVADTQYF
>TRBV5-1|.|TRBJ1-2|.
TGCGCCAGCAGAACCGAGCACTATGGCTACACCTTC
CASRTEHYGYTF
>TRBV7-2|.|TRBJ2-5|TRBD1
TGTGCCAGCAGCCGCCGGACAGGACAAGAGACCCAGTACTTC
CASSRRTGQETQYF
>TRBV5-6|once|TRBJ1-5|TRBD1
TGTGCCAGCTGTCGACAGGGAGCGAATCAGCCCCAGCATTTT
CASCRQGANQPQHF
>TRBV4-1|once|TRBJ1-2|.
TGCGCCAGCAGCCAAGTAGGGGTGGGGAATGGCTACACCTTC
CASSQVGVGNGYTF
>TRBV11-2|.|TRBJ2-1|TRBD2
TGTGCCAGCAGCCGGACTAGCGGGAGTACCTACAATGAGCAGTTCTTC
CASSRTSGSTYNEQFF
>TRBV5-8|.|TRBJ2-5|.
TGTGCCAGCAGCCGGGGAGAGACCCAGTACTTC
CASSRGETQYF
>TRBV28|.|TRBJ1-1|.
TGTGCCAGCAGGGGGGGGAGGATGAACACTGAAGCTTTCTTT
CASRGGRMNTEAFF
>TRBV27|.|TRBJ2-7|TRBD1
TGTGCCAGCAGTTTAGCCCGGACAGGGGGATACGAGCAGTACTTC
CASSLARTGGYEQYF
>TRBV28|.|TRBJ1-2|.
TGTGCCAGCAGTCCCGGGGGGTTAGGGGGCTACACCTTC
CASSPGGLGGYTF
>TRBV6-5|.|TRBJ1-2|.
TGTGCCAGCAGTCTTGAGATGGGCTACACCTTC
CASSLEMGYTF
>TRBV28|.|TRBJ1-2|TRBD1
TGTGCCAGTCTACCTGACAGGGGCTGGGCTATGAGGGGTTACACCTTC
CASLPDRGWAMRGYTF
>TRBV18|.|TRBJ2-2|.
TGTGCCAGCTCACCACCGAAGGGGCGACCGAACACCGGGGAGCTGTTTTTT
CASSPPKGRPNTGELFF
>TRBV5-6|.|TRBJ2-2|.
TGTGCCAGCAGCTTGGCCGGGAATCCGAACACCGGGGAGCTGTTTTTT
CASSLAGNPNTGELFF
>TRBV6-5|.|TRBJ2-2|.
TGTGCCAGCAGCCCCGTAAGCCCCGGGGAGCTGTTTTTT
CASSPVSPGELFF
>TRBV30|.|TRBJ1-2|.
TGTGCCTGGAGTGTAAGGAGTGGCTACACCTTC
CAWSVRSGYTF
>TRBV10-3|few|TRBJ1-1|.
TGTGCCATCAGGAAAGAACAGGGCGGCACTGAAGCTTTCTTT
CAIRKEQGGTEAFF
>TRBV5-6|.|TRBJ2-5|TRBD2
TGTGCCAGCAACCTAGCGGGAAGGAGGGAGACCCAGTACTTC
CASNLAGRRETQYF
>TRBV10-1|.|TRBJ2-1|.
TGCGCCAGCAGTTTTACCGGAGCCGGCTACAATGAGCAGTTCTTC
CASSFTGAGYNEQFF
>TRBV28|.|TRBJ2-7|.
TGTGCCAGCAGTTTCGGTGCCGTCTGGGAGCAGTACTTC
CASSFGAVWEQYF
>TRBV4-3|.|TRBJ2-7|TRBD1
TGCGCCAGCAGCCGGACCTTGATAACAGGGGGCGCCTACGAGCAGTACTTC
CASSRTLITGGAYEQYF
>TRBV11-2|.|TRBJ1-1|.
TGTGCCAGCAGCCTACAGGTGAACACTGAAGCTTTCTTT
CASSLQVNTEAFF
>TRBV6-5|.|TRBJ2-5|TRBD2
TGTGCCAGCGGTACGGGGGGGCAGCGAGAGACCCAGTACTTC
CASGTGGQRETQYF
>TRBV11-2|.|TRBJ1-4|.
TGTGCCAGCAGCCACCTCGGACGGGGGAGTGGTGAAAAACTGTTTTTT
CASSHLGRGSGEKLFF
>TRBV5-1|.|TRBJ2-1|TRBD2
TGCGCCAGCAGCTTGGCCGTGACAAGGGGAGGGGACAATGAGCAGTTCTTC
CASSLAVTRGGDNEQFF